This entry is about one T cell receptor beta chain. What it binds is unknown. The data were obtained in a study of cytomegalovirus exposure and HLA in healthy donors. Study details: There were some 120 million unique TCR beta sequences, drawn from 150 million to 200 million T cells, in an earlier analysis.

Unrecorded immune exposure was likely among donors, who were nominally healthy when sampled. The study's findings and limits: Later analysis identified a missense DCLRE1C variant that was linked to TCR beta V- and J-gene trimming.

The germline V gene has CDR1 LNHDA and CDR2 SQIVND (reference sequence). V lost 8 bases to trimming and J lost 0 bases; unmatched junction nucleotides: 2. This CDR3 contains 14 residues. Researchers ran the PCR with 60 Vbeta and 13 Jbeta primers. The protocol was immunoSEQ multiplex PCR, while the TCRdb copy is restricted to in-frame clones and leaves out a portion. The sample records 77,000 or so clones, 70% to 85% being singletons. This chain links TRBV19 with TRBJ1-5, with 9 nucleotides matching TRBD1. The clonotype comes from a woman in her thirties or forties in good health and CMV-seronegative. What was sequenced was PBMCs. The CDR3: CASGDRVSNQPQHF. CDR3 in DNA: TGTGCCAGTGGGGACAGGGTTAGCAATCAGCCCCAGCATTTT.